This T cell receptor beta chain was obtained from a study of cytomegalovirus exposure and HLA in healthy donors. Study conclusions and caveats: Later analysis revealed greater clonal expansion in HLA-associated TCR beta chains than in equally common others. Despite most TCR sequences being rare, some public TCRs occurred in many donors. Presence/absence analyses took donor sequencing depth as roughly uniform.

With 60 Vbeta and 13 Jbeta primers, the PCR was carried out. The protocol was immunoSEQ multiplex PCR, while the TCRdb copy is restricted to in-frame clones and leaves out a portion. Found here are 85,000 to 120,000 clones, around 85% of them singletons; the top ten hold around 3.4%. The V end lost 6 bases, the J end lost 5 bases, and 5 bases lay between the germline ends. Germline V gives CDR1 MDHEN, CDR2 SYDVKM. This CDR3 comprises 11 residues. As for this clone: Its specificity is not known.

Sequencing used PBMCs. The chain couples TRBV28 to TRBJ1-5, with D unclear. The sequence derives from a man between 60 and 75 years old in good health and CMV-seronegative. The CDR3 loop reads CASSLHQPQHF. The CDR3 DNA follows: TGTGCCAGCAGCCTCCATCAGCCCCAGCATTTT.